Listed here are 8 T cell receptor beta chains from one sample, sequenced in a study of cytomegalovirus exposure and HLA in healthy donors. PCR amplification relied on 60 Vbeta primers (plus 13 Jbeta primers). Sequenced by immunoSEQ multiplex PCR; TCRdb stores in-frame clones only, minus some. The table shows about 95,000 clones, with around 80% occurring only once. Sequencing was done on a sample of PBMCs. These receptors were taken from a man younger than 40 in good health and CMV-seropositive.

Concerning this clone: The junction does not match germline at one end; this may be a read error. This chain's CDR3 is CASTGGGRSNF. CDR3 DNA sequence: TGTGCCAGCACCGGGGGGGGAAGAAGTAACTTT. This chain uses TRBV6-1 with TRBJ1-6; a possible D gene is TRBD1 (5 bases). In germline, CDR1 is MNHNS, CDR2 SASEGT. This CDR3 has 11 amino acids.

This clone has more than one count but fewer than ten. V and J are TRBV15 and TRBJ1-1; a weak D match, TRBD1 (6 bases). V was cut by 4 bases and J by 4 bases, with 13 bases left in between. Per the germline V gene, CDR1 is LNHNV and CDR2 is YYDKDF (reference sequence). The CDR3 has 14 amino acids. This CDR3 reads CATSNGGAVTEAFF. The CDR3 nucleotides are TGTGCCACCAGCAATGGGGGGGCGGTCACTGAAGCTTTCTTT.

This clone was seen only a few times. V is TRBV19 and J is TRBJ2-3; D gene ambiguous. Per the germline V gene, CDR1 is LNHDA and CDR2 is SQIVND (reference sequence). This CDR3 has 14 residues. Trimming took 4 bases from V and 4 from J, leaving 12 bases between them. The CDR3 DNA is TGTGCCAGTAGTAATAAGCTAGTGGCAGATACGCAGTATTTT. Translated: CASSNKLVADTQYF.

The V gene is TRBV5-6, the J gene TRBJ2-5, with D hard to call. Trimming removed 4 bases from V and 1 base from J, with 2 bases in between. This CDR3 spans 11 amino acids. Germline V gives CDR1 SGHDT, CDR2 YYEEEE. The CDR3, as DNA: TGTGCCAGCAGCCTCCAAGAGACCCAGTACTTC. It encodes CASSLQETQYF.

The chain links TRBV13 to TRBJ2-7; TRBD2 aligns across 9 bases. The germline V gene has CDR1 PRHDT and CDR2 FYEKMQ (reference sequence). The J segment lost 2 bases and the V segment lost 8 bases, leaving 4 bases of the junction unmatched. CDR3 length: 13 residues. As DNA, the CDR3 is TGTGCCAGCTCAAGCGGGGGGACCTACGAGCAGTACGTC. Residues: CASSSGGTYEQYV.

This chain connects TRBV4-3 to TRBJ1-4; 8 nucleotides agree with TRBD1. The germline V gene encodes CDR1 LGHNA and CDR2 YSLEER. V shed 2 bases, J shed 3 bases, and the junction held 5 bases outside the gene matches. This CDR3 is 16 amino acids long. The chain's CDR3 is CASSQQGALANEKLFF. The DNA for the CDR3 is TGCGCCAGCAGCCAACAGGGGGCCTTGGCTAATGAAAAACTGTTTTTT.

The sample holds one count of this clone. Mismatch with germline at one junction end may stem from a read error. The CDR3: CASRPGLAGDWEETQYF. Here the CDR3 DNA reads TGTGCTAGCAGACCCGGACTAGCGGGCGACTGGGAGGAGACCCAGTACTTC. The V gene is TRBV7-7, the J gene TRBJ2-5, with 11 bases fitting TRBD2. The CDR3 sequence is 17 residues long. Germline CDR1 SSHAT, CDR2 FNYEAQ (reference sequence).

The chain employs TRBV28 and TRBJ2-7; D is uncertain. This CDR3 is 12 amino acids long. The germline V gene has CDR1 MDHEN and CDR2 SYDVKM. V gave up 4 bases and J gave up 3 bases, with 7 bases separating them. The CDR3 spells CASSSVVYEQYF. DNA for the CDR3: TGTGCCAGCAGTTCGGTTGTCTACGAGCAGTACTTC.